In this sample, the clone carrying this T cell receptor (beta chain) turned up a few times. What it binds is unknown. These data are taken from a study of response to subunit inactivated influenza vaccine. Study-level findings and limits: Each seasonal influenza vaccination recruits few new T cells, the authors suggested.

TCRdb called the RT-PCR reads again in MiXCR, with one record for every CDR3 protein. This sample has about 780,000 distinct CDR3 sequences, with roughly 20% found just once. The CDR3 has 13 residues. V shed 5 bases and J shed 5 bases, with 10 bases lying between them. The germline gives CDR1 SGHTA, CDR2 FQGNSA. This chain joins TRBV7-2 and TRBJ2-1, with D perhaps TRBD2 (6 bases). The receptor comes from a man aged 45-60 years who received an inactivated influenza vaccine. Here the sequenced sample was PBMCs from blood, taken around 5 days after vaccination. The CDR3 DNA reads TGTGCCAGCAGCCCGGGACTCCACAATGAGCAGTTCTTC. Amino acids: CASSPGLHNEQFF.